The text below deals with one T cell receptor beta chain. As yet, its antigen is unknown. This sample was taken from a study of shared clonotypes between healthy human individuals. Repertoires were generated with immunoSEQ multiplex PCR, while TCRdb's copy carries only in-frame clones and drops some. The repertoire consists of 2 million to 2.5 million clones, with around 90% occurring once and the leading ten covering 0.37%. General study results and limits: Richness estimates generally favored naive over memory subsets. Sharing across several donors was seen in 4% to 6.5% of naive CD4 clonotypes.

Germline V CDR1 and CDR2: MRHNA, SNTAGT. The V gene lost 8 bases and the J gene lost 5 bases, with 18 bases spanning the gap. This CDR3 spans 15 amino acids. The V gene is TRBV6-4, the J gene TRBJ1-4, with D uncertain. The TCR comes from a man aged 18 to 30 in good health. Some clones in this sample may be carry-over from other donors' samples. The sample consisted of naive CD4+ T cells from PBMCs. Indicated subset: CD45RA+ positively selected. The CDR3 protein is CASSRVKVGNEKLFF. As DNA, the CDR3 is TGTGCCAGCTCAAGAGTCAAGGTCGGGAATGAAAAACTGTTTTTT.